This T cell receptor beta chain was retrieved from a study of blood T cell repertoires in COVID-19. The Seattle site enrolled patients during active infection and followed them longitudinally. V lost 1 base and J lost 5; bases outside the gene matches: 4. Germline CDR1 reads LGHNA; CDR2 reads YSLEER. This CDR3 has 15 amino acids. In the original workflow: The assay estimated nucleated cells by amplifying reference gene primers. The method was immunoSEQ multiplex PCR; TCRdb's version includes in-frame clones alone and lacks a portion of them. For V, J and clone size, that table is used; D and trimming come from the DNA. There are roughly 110,000 clones in the sample; more than 70% occur only once, and about 5.5% lies in the top ten.

Material for sequencing was peripheral blood. The chain combines TRBV4-3 with TRBJ2-1; 8 nucleotides line up with TRBD1. This TCR came from a woman in her sixties with COVID-19, enrolled during active disease. The CDR3 region has the DNA TGCGCCAGCAGCCAAGTCAGGGGGCTGGACAATGAGCAGTTCTTC. Translated, it gives CASSQVRGLDNEQFF.